This TCR beta chain stems from a study of spatial heterogeneity in lung cancer. Study results and limitations: Higher tumor mutation counts went along with higher counts of expanded intratumoral alpha and beta TCRs.

Time point here: sample taken at primary tumor resection. Patients with untreated early-stage non-small cell lung cancer, numbering around 72, were the donors. Unsorted whole RNA samples from tumor, nontumor lung or frozen PBMC were sequenced. V shed 7 bases and J 2 bases; nucleotides not matched to a gene: 6. Germline CDR1 reads SGHTA; CDR2 reads FQGNSA. This CDR3 has 16 amino acids. From the 5' RACE reads, TCRdb called clonotypes with MiXCR, one entry per CDR3 protein. The table has 14,000 or so distinct CDR3 sequences, approximately 4.5% seen once; the top ten hold roughly 18%. This clonotype was observed at least ten times. The target antigen is unknown. This beta chain is a stray read from a library made for alpha chains; its abundance is not meaningful.

This clonotype was sampled from a female donor with early-stage non-small cell lung cancer. Specimen: lung tumor tissue, collected at surgery. The J gene is TRBJ2-3, the V gene TRBV7-2; 13 bases align to TRBD2. In nucleotides, the CDR3 is TGTGCCAGCAACAAAGGACTAGCGGGGGTCACAGATACGCAGTATTTT. Translating gives CASNKGLAGVTDTQYF.